This T cell receptor (beta chain) was sequenced during a study of molecular identifiers for immune sequencing clone quantification. Study as a whole: Replicates involved a five-way split of RNA from around 20,000 or 100,000 naive CD8 cells, with sequencing of four.

Findings and caveats of the study: Whereas naive cells kept under 1% of molecules in clones above 20 RNA copies, such clones held over 98% in effectors.

CDR1 is SNHLY, CDR2 FYNNEI, per germline. There are 15 residues in the CDR3. The CD8+CD4-CCR7+CD45RA+ phenotype defined the sorted naive CD8 T cells. Bulk TCR libraries were made with methods that had been previously described and with listed TCR primers. MiXCR was run by TCRdb on the PCR reads, yielding one entry per CDR3 protein. Of about 500,000 distinct CDR3 sequences listed, approximately 25% are singletons. As for this clonotype: The antigen remains undetermined. At one end the junction does not follow the germline gene, possibly because of a read error.

Sequences were obtained from naive CD8+ T cells from blood, with Jurkat cell RNA spiked in. Stated subset: FACS-sorted CD8+CD4-CCR7+CD45RA+ naive T cells. The chain carries TRBV2 and TRBJ1-6, with a possible D match to TRBD1 (5 bases). The TCR sequence derives from a human donor in good health. Some libraries in this study had Jurkat cell RNA spiked in. The CDR3 coding sequence is TGTGCCAGCAGTGAAATGGCAGGGAGGAATTCCCCCCTCCCCTTT. This translates into CASSEMAGRNSPLPF.